This TCR beta chain was profiled in a study of T cells in Graves' hyperthyroidism and ophthalmopathy. Remarks on this clonotype: What it binds is not known.

The germline gives CDR1 LGHNT, CDR2 FRNRAP. The CDR3 runs to 14 residues. Trimming left V 1 base short and J 8 bases short, with 14 bases between. Study results and caveats: In the analysis, a 13 V-J model separated ophthalmopathy from stable hyperthyroidism. Blood samples included most of the expanded thyroid clonotypes exceeding 0.001.

Disease duration was under 3 months in the ophthalmopathy patients, who also had a Clinical Activity Score of at least 3 and a NOSPECS grade of at least 4. Diagnosis rested on symptoms, serum thyroxine and TRAb, thyroid ultrasound, and orbital computed tomography. TCR beta CDR3 regions were amplified from RNA. Initially, a first-round RT-PCR of the TCR CDR3 employed the HTBI primer set. In TCRdb, the multiplex PCR reads were re-called with MiXCR into one record per CDR3 protein. The repertoire has about 640,000 distinct CDR3 sequences, less than 25% of them found once; the top ten carry over 30%. Sequencing was carried out using blood. The receptor was derived from a man younger than 40 with Graves' ophthalmopathy. The chain employs TRBV12-5 and TRBJ1-1; D ambiguous. The CDR3 region has the DNA TGTGCTAGTGGTTTGGGCCTGAGCCAGGAGGAAGCTTTCTTT. Amino acid sequence: CASGLGLSQEEAFF.